This TCR beta chain was retrieved from a study of human T cells and chemical hapten exposure. For the study at large: Small discrepancies in pooled library volume mainly accounted for the varying TCR yields per sample.

This clonotype was seen repeatedly, ten times or more. Its antigen is undetermined. The CDR3 has 12 amino acids. Germline CDR1 and CDR2: PRHDT and FYEKMQ (reference sequence). Trimming shortened V by 3 bases and J by 9 bases, and 11 bases separated the two germline ends. The study's library attached unique molecular identifiers to single cDNA molecules. TCRdb analysed the RACE reads with MiXCR anew, one entry per CDR3 protein. The sample lists 70,000 to 95,000 distinct CDR3 sequences, around 9.3% seen once, with about 1.7% in the top ten. Overall study results and limits: DPC sensitization left the count of TCRs above 1 in 1000 unchanged.

Time point defined: healthy volunteer bleed at 6 weeks. Unfractionated whole blood yielded the extracted total RNA. Sequencing input: whole blood. This chain connects TRBV13 to TRBJ1-1; no clear D. The clonotype comes from a female donor in good health. Some clones in this sample may be carry-over from other donors' samples. This chain's CDR3 is CASSFGRRQAFF. The CDR3 bases are TGTGCCAGCAGCTTTGGACGCAGGCAAGCTTTCTTT. Together with reference TRBV13 and TRBJ1-1, the CDR3 gives the full variable domain: AAGVIQSPRHLIKEKRETATLKCYPIPRHDTVYWYQQGPGQDPQFLISFYEKMQSDKGSIPDRFSAQQFSDYHSELNMSSLELGDSALYFCASSFGRRQAFFGQGTRLTVV.